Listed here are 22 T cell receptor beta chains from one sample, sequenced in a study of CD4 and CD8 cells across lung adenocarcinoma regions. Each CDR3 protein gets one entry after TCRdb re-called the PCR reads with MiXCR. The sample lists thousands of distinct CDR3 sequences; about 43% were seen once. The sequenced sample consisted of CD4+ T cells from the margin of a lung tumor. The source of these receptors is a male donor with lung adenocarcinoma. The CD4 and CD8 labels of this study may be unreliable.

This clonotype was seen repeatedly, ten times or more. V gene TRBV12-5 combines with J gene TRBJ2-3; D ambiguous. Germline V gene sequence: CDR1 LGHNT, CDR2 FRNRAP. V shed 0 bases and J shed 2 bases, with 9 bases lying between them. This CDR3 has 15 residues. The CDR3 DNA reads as TGTGCTAGTGGTTTGGTAGCCGGGCTCACAGATACGCAGTATTTT. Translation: CASGLVAGLTDTQYF.

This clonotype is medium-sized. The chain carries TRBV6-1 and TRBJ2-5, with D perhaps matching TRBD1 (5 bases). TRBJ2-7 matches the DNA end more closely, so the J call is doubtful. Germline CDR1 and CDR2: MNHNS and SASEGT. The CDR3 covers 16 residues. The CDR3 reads CATRFRGTVSHYEQYF. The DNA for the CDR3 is TGTGCCACAAGGTTTAGGGGAACGGTCAGTCACTACGAGCAGTACTTC.

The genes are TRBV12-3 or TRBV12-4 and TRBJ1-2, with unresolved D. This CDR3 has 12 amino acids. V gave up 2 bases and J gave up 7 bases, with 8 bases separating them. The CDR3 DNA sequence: TGTGCCAGCAGTTTATCCTCCGGTGGCTACACCTTC. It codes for CASSLSSGGYTF.

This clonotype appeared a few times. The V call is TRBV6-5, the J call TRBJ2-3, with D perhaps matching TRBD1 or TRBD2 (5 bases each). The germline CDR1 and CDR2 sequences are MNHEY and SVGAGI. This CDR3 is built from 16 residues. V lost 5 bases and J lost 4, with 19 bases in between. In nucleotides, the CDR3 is TGTGCCAGCAGTCTCTCGGGGCGAGGCCCGCCAGATACGCAGTATTTT. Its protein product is CASSLSGRGPPDTQYF.

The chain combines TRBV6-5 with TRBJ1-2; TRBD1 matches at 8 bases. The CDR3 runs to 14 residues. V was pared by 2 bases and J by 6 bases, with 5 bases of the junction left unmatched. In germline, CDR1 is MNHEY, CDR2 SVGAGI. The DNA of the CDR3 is TGTGCCAGCAGTTACGCAGGGGGCTGGGATGGCTACACCTTC. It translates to CASSYAGGWDGYTF.

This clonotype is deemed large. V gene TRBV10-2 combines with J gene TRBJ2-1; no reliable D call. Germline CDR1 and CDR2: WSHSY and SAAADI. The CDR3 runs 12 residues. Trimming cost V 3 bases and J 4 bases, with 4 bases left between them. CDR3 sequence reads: CASSEGYNEQFF. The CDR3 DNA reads TGCGCCAGCAGTGAAGGGTACAATGAGCAGTTCTTC.

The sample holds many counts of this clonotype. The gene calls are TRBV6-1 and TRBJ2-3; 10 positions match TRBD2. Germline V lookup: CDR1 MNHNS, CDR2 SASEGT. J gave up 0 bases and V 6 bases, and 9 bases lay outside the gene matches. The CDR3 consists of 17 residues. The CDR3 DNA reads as TGTGCCAGCAGGACGGCCGGACTAGCGGTTAGCACAGATACGCAGTATTTT. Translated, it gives CASRTAGLAVSTDTQYF.

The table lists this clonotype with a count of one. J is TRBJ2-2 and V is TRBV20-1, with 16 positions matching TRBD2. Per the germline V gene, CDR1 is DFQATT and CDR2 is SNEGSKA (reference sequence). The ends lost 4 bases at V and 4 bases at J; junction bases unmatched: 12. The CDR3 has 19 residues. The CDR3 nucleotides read TGCAGTGCTATCCCGGGACTAGCGGGGGGGTACAGGGGCACCGGGGAGCTGTTTTTT. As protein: CSAIPGLAGGYRGTGELFF.

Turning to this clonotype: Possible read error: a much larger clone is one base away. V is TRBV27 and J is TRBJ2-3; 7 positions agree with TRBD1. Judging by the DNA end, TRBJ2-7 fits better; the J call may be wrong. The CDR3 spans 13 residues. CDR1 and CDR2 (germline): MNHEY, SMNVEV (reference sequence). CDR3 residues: CASSPGTDNEQYF. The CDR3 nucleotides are TGTGCCAGCAGTCCCGGGACAGACAATGAGCAGTACTTC.

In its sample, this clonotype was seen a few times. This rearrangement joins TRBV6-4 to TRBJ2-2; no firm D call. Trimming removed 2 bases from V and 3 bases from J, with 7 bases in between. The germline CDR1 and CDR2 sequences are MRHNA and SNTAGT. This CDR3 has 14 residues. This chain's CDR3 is CASSDGSDTGELFF. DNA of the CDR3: TGTGCCAGCAGTGACGGTTCGGACACCGGGGAGCTGTTTTTT.

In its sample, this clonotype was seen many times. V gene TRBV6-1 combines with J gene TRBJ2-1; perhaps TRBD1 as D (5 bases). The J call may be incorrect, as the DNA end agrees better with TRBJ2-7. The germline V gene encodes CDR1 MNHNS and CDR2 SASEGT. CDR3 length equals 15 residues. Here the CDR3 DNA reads TGTGCCAGCAGTGAAGGGGCAGGGCAGGCCTACGAGCAGTACTTC. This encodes CASSEGAGQAYEQYF.

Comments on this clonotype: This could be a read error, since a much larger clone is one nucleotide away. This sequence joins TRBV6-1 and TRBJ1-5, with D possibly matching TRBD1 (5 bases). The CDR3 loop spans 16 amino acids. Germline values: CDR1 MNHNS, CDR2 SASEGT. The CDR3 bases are TGTGCCAGCAGTGACGAGGGGACGGCTAGCAATCAGCCCCACCATTTT. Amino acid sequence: CASSDEGTASNQPHHF.

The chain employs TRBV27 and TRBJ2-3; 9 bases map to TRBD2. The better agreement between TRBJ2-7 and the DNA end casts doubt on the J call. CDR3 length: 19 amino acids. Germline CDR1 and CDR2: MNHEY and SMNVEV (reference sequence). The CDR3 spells CASRATGLAGLSGKDTQYF. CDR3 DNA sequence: TGTGCCAGCAGAGCCACGGGGCTAGCGGGGCTGTCAGGCAAAGACACGCAGTACTTC.

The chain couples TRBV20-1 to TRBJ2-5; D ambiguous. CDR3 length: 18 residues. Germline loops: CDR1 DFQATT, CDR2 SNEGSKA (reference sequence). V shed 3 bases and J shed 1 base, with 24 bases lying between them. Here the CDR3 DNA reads TGCAGTGCTAGGTCGAGCTTCCTAGATTCAAGGATCCAAGAGACCCAGTACTTC. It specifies CSARSSFLDSRIQETQYF.

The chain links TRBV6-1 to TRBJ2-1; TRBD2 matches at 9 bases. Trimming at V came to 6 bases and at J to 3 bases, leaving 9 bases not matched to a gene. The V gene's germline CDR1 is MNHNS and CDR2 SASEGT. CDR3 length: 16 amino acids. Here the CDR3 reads CASRPKRGVSYNEQFF. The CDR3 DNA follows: TGTGCCAGCAGACCCAAGCGGGGGGTAAGCTACAATGAGCAGTTCTTC.

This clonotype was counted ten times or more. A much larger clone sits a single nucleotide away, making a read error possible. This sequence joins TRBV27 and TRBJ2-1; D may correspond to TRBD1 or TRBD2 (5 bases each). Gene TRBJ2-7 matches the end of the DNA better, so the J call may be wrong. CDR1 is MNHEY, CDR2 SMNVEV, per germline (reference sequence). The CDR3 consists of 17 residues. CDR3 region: CASSLSSRVGTYNEQYF. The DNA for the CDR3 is TGTGCCAGCAGTTTATCGAGCAGGGTGGGGACCTACAATGAGCAGTACTTC.

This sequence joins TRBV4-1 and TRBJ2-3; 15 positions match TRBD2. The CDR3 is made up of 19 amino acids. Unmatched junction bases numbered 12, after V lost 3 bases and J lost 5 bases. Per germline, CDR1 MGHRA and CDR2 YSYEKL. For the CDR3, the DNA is TGCGCCAGCAGCCATCCCGGACTAGCGGGGGGGCCGGGGCGAGATACGCAGTATTTT. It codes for CASSHPGLAGGPGRDTQYF.

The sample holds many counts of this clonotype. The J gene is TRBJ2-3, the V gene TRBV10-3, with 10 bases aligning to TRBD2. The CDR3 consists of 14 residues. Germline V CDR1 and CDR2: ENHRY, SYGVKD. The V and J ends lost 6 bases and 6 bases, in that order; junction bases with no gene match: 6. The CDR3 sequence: CAIRPTSGRDTQYF. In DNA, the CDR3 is TGTGCCATCAGACCGACTAGCGGGCGGGATACGCAGTATTTT.

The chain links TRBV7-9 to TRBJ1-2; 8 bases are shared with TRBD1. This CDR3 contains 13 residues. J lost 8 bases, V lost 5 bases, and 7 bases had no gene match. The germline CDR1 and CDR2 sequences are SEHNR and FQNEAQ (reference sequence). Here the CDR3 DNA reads TGTGCCAGCAGCCCATGGACAGGGCAAGGCTACACCTTC. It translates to CASSPWTGQGYTF.

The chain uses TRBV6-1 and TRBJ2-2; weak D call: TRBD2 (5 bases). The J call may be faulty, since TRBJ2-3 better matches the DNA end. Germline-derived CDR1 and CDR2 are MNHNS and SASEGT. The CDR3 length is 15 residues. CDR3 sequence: CASSGIGVNTGKQYF. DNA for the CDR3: TGTGCCAGCAGTGGAATCGGTGTTAACACCGGGAAGCAGTATTTT.

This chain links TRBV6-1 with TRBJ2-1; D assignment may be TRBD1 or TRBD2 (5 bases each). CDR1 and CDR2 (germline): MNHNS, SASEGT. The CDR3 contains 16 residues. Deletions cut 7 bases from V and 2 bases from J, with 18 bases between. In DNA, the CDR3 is TGTGCCAGCACCAAAGGGGTCGGGAACGCCTACAATGAGCAGTTCTTC. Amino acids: CASTKGVGNAYNEQFF.

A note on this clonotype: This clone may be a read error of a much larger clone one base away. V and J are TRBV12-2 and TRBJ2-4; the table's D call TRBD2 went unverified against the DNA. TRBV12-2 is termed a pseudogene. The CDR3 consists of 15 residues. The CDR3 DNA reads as TGTGCAAGTCGTCAGACTAGCGGGAGTGAGAATGAGCAGTACTTC. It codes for CASRQTSGSENEQYF.